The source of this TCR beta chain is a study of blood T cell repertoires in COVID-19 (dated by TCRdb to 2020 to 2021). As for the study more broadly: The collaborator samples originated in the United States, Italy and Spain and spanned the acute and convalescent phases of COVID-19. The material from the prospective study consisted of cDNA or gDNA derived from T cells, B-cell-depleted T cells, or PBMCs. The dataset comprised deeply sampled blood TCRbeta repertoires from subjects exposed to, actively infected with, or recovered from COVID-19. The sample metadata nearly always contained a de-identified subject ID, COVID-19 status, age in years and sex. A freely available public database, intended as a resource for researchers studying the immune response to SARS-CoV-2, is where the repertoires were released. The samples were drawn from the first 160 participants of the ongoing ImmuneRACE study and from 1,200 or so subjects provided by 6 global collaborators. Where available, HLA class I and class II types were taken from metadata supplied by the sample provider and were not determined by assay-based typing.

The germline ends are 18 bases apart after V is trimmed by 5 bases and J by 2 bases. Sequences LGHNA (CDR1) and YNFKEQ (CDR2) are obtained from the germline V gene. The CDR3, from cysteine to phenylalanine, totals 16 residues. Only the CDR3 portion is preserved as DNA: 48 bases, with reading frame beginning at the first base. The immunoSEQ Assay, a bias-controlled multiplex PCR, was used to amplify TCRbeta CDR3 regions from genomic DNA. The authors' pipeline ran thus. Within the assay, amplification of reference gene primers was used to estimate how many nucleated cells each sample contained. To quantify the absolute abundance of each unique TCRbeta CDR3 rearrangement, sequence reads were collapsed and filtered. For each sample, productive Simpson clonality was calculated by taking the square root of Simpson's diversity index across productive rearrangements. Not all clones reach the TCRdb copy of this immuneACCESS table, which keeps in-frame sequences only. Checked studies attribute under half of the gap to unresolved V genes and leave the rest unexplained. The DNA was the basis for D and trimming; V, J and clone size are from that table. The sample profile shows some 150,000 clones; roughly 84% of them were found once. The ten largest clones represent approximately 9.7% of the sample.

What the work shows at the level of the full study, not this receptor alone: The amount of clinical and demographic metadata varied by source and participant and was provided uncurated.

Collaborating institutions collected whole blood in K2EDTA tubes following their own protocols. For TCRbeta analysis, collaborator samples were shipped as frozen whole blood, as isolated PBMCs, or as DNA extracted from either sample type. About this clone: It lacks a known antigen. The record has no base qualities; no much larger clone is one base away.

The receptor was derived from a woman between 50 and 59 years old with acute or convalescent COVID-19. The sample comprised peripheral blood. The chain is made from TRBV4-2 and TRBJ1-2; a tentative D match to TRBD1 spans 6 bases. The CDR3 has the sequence CASSVSGVPNNYGYTF. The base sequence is TGTGCCAGCAGCGTCTCAGGGGTACCAAACAACTATGGCTACACCTTC.